The entry that follows covers one TCR beta chain sequence. This clonotype was detected only a few times. What antigen it recognizes has not been identified. Base qualities were left out, and no much larger clone turns up one base away. TCR beta rearrangements were amplified from genomic DNA extracted from peripheral blood rather than from sorted cells or RNA. This sample stems from a study of T cell repertoires in aging, cancer and after chemotherapy (dated by TCRdb to the late 2010s). Notes on the research overall: Donors were distributed across six age groups ranging from 30 or younger to 70 or older, with at least three individuals included per group. Alongside around 98 healthy donors serving as a reference group, the cohort included some 220 cancer patients, of whom some 90 had hematological cancers and more than 120 had solid cancers. Peripheral blood TCR beta repertoires from healthy donors and cancer patients were profiled to examine immunoaging and T cell reconstitution after chemotherapy. The full dataset contained approximately 9.6 million TCR reads. Control TCR repertoires from healthy donors were recorded across several months to years, and re-sampling revealed clear clonal overlap.

Multiplex touch-down PCR with a mixed TRB-A/B primer pool was used to amplify rearranged TRB sequences covering the V, D and J segments. Illumina adapters and sample indices were added to the amplicons in two consecutive PCR reactions performed with Phusion HS II polymerase. Amplicons were gel-purified using the NucleoSpin Gel and PCR Clean-up kit and were subsequently checked with Qubit and an Agilent 2100 Bioanalyzer. The libraries were sequenced on an Illumina MiSeq with 600-cycle, single-indexed, paired-end runs. In the source study's methods: MiXCR versions 2.12 and 3.0.5 were used to process TRB sequences. A clone was defined as each unique CDR3 nucleotide sequence, and only productive sequences supported by at least two reads were kept. Repertoire metrics included Shannon diversity, evenness, clonality (one minus evenness), and alpha-parameterized diversity profiles from alpha 0 to 5. The IGoR algorithm was used to calculate generation probabilities of clones in the paired pre- and post-chemotherapy samples. Using fastp trimming at Q25 and MiXCR clonotype assembly, TCRdb reanalyzed the public sequencing data and kept in-frame beta chains. Rows merge per CDR3 protein into single entries with the most common DNA and genes. It is TCRdb's table, rather than the study itself, that gives the V and J calls and clone size. Present in this sample are thousands of distinct CDR3 sequences, approximately 24% of which were seen just once. The ten largest clones represent roughly a sixth of the sample.

What the authors observed across the whole study: In healthy donors, the decline in TCR diversity with age was mainly due to loss of richness, whereas in cancer patients loss of evenness also played a role. Median generation probability increased over the chemotherapy interval in both cancer cohorts, suggesting repertoire reconstitution through rebound thymic output. Compared with age-matched healthy donors, untreated patients with hematological or solid cancers had significantly lower TCR diversity and higher clonality in blood. It was noted by the authors that conclusions about immunological memory after chemotherapy cannot be drawn from the repertoire data.

The TCR sequence derives from a human donor in good health. The sequencing sample was made of blood.

The nucleotide sequence reads as follows: TGCGCCAGCAGTGAAAGGCGGGTGGAGGCCCAGTACTTC. Protein translation: CASSERRVEAQYF. The sequence is built from TRBV10-2 and TRBJ2-5; TRBD2 might be the D gene, on 5 matching bases. Including the terminal cysteine and phenylalanine, the CDR3 comprises 13 residues. Only the CDR3 DNA stays, 39 bases, in frame from base 1. CDR1 WSHSY and CDR2 SAAADI were looked up in the germline V gene. Deletion took 3 bases off V and 9 bases off J, with a span of 14 bases between the germline ends.